These T cell receptor beta chains were read from a single sample in a study of blood T cell repertoires in COVID-19. The table came from immunoSEQ multiplex PCR; TCRdb's copy has only in-frame clones and leaves some out. The table records a few hundred thousand clones, around 86% of them present only once. The source material was PBMCs or T cells enriched from blood (not recorded which). Receptor source: a woman between 45 and 60 years old who had recovered from COVID-19. Both conserved end residues are part of each CDR3. A D gene is named only where the DNA matches it firmly. Clone size is not always given. Where it is, it says once, few, many or a class for expanded clones.

len,v_gene,j_gene,d_gene,abundance,CDR3nt,CDR3aa
15,TRBV6-1,TRBJ2-6,NA,NA,TGTGCCAGCAGTGAAGGCAGGGCTGGGGCCAACGTCCTGACTTTC,CASSEGRAGANVLTF
14,TRBV18,TRBJ1-2,NA,once,TGTGCCAGCTCACCCGGGAAGATTTCCTATGGCTACACCTTC,CASSPGKISYGYTF
13,TRBV21-1,TRBJ2-2,NA,NA,TGTGCCAGCAGCAAGAGAAACACCGGGGAGCTGTTTTTT,CASSKRNTGELFF
18,TRBV11-2,TRBJ1-1,TRBD1,once,TGTGCCAGCAGCCTAACCCGGACAGGACCACTTGGCGCCACTGAAGCTTTCTTT,CASSLTRTGPLGATEAFF
15,TRBV5-1,TRBJ2-5,NA,NA,TGCGCCAGCAGCTTGGGGGCCGCAGGAAAAGAGACCCAGTACTTC,CASSLGAAGKETQYF
11,TRBV29-1,TRBJ2-7,NA,NA,TGCAGCGTCGACACAGCCTACGAGCAGTACTTC,CSVDTAYEQYF
15,TRBV19,TRBJ1-2,NA,NA,TGTGCCAGTAGTATCCGGCAGGGACAAACACGTAAAACAGCCTTC,CASSIRQGQTRKTAF
13,TRBV6-5,TRBJ2-1,NA,NA,TGTGCCAGCAGCCTCGGATCTAGGAGTGAGCAGTTCTTC,CASSLGSRSEQFF
16,TRBV12-5,TRBJ1-5,NA,NA,TGTGCTAGTGGTTTGGACCGACGGAGCTACCGACAGCCCCAGCATTTT,CASGLDRRSYRQPQHF
15,TRBV6-2/TRBV6-3,TRBJ1-1,NA,NA,TGTGCCAGCAGTTACGGGGCAGGGTTTAACACTGAAGCTTTCTTT,CASSYGAGFNTEAFF
14,TRBV5-4,TRBJ1-6,NA,once,TGTGCCAGCAGCTTGGAGCAGGGCGGTTCACCCCTCCACTTT,CASSLEQGGSPLHF
12,TRBV12-3/TRBV12-4,TRBJ1-2,NA,NA,TGTGCCAGCAGTTTACAGGGGTATGGCTACACCTTC,CASSLQGYGYTF
12,TRBV14,TRBJ1-2,NA,NA,TGTGCCAGCAGCCCAGGGAACTATGGCTACACCTTC,CASSPGNYGYTF
16,TRBV6-5,TRBJ2-7,TRBD1,NA,TGTGCCAGCAGTTACTCGACCGGGACAGGGGCCAGGGAGCAGTACTTC,CASSYSTGTGAREQYF
15,TRBV7-2,TRBJ2-3,TRBD1,NA,TGTGCCAGCAGCACCCGGGACAGTGGCACAGATACGCAGTATTTT,CASSTRDSGTDTQYF
15,TRBV6-1,TRBJ1-1,NA,NA,TGTGCCAGCAGTGAATCAGGGGTCCTGAACACTGAAGCTTTCTTT,CASSESGVLNTEAFF
17,TRBV6-2/TRBV6-3,TRBJ1-1,NA,NA,TGTGCCAGCAGTTACTCGGGGGGGTTTCTTAGTACCCCTGAAGCTTTCTTT,CASSYSGGFLSTPEAFF
16,TRBV9,TRBJ2-3,TRBD2,NA,TGTGCCAGCAGCGTTACGGGACTAGCGGACACAGATACGCAGTATTTT,CASSVTGLADTDTQYF
15,TRBV5-4,TRBJ1-1,TRBD1,NA,TGTGCCAGCAGCTTGCAGACAGGGGGCCGGAAGGAGGCTTTCTTT,CASSLQTGGRKEAFF
14,TRBV5-5,TRBJ1-6,NA,once,TGTGCCAGCAGCTTGACAGGGATTAATTCACCCCTCCACTTT,CASSLTGINSPLHF
15,TRBV5-7,TRBJ1-1,NA,NA,TGTGCCAGCAGCTTGTGGGATCACAGGGAAACTGAAGCTTTCTTT,CASSLWDHRETEAFF
16,TRBV5-4,TRBJ1-2,TRBD1,NA,TGTGCCAGCAGCCCTATACGGACAGGGGCTAACTATGGCTACACCTTC,CASSPIRTGANYGYTF
14,TRBV30,TRBJ2-3,TRBD2,NA,TGTGCCTGGAGTGCCATCGGGGGGGCAGATACGCAGTATTTT,CAWSAIGGADTQYF
13,TRBV11-3,TRBJ1-4,NA,NA,TGTGCCAGCAGCTCGAGGCCGAGGGAAAAACTGTTTTTT,CASSSRPREKLFF